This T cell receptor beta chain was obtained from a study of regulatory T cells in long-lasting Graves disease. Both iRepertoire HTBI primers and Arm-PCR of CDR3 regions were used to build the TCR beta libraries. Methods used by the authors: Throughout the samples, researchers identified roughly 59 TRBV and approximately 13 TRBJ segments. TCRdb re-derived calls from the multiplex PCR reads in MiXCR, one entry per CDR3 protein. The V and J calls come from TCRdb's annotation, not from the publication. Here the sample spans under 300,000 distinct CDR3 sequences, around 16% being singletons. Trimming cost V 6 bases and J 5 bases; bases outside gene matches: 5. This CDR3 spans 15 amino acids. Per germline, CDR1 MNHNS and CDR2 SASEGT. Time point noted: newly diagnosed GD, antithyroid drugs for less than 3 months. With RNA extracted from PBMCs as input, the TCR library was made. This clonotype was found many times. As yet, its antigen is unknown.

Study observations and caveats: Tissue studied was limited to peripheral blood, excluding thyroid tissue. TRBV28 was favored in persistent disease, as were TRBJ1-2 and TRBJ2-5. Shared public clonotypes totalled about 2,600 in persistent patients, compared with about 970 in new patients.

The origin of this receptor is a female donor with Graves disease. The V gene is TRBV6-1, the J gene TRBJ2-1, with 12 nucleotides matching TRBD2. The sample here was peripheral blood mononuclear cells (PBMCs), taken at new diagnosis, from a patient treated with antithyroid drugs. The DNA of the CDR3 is TGTGCCAGCAGGACTAGCGGGAGTCTCCACAATGAGCAGTTCTTC. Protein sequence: CASRTSGSLHNEQFF.